Given below is one T cell receptor beta chain in context. This table comes from immunoSEQ multiplex PCR, and its TCRdb copy is limited to in-frame clones, with some not included. The sample holds roughly 31,000 clones, 85% to 90% seen once. The data were obtained in a study of T cell changes during pregnancy in multiple sclerosis. The CDR3 spans 15 residues. Germline values: CDR1 LNHNV, CDR2 YYDKDF (reference sequence). V was shortened by 8 bases and J by 3 bases, with 17 bases between the two germline ends. The sequence was obtained from a female donor with multiple sclerosis, enrolled in a pregnancy study. This rearrangement joins TRBV15 to TRBJ1-5, with a possible D match to TRBD1 (6 bases). Material: CD8+ T cells from peripheral blood mononuclear cells, obtained before pregnancy. CDR3 in DNA: TGTGCCACCTCTCCCCCGGACAGACCCAATCAGCCCCAGCATTTT. It translates to CATSPPDRPNQPQHF.